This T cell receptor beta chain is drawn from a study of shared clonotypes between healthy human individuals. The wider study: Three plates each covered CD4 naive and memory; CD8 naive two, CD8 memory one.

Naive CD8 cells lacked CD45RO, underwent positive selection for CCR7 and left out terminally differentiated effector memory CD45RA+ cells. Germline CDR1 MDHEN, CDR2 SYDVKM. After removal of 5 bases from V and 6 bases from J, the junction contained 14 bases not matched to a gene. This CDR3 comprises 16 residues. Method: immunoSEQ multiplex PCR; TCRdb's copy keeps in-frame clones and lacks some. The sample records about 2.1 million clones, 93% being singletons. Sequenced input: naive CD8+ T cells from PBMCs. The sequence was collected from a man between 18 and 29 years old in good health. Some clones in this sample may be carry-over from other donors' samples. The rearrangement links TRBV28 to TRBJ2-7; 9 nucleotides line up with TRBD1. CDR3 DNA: TGTGCCAGCAGTGGTCCTCTAACAGGGGGCACGGTCGAGCAGTACTTC. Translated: CASSGPLTGGTVEQYF.